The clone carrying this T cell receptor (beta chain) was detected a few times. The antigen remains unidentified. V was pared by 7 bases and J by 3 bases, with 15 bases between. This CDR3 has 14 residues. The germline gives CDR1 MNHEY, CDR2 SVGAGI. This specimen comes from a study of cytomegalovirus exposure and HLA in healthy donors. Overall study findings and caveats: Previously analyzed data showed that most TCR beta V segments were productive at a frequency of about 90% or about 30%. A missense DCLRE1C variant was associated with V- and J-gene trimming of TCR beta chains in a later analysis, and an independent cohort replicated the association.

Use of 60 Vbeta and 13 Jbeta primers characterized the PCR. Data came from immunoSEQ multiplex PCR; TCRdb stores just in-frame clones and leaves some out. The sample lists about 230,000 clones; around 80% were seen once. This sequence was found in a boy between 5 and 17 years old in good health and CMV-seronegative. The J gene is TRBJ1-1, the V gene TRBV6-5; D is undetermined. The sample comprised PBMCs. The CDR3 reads CASNLRREHTEAFF. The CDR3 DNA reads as TGTGCCAGCAACCTCAGGAGGGAGCACACTGAAGCTTTCTTT.